One and the same sample provided the 10 T cell receptor beta chains below, sequenced in a study of blood T cell repertoires in COVID-19. Produced via immunoSEQ multiplex PCR; TCRdb's table is partial and in-frame only. This table has fewer than 350,000 clones, around 90% appearing once. The sample comprised PBMCs or T cells enriched from blood (not recorded which). These receptors all come from a man aged 55 to 70 who had recovered from COVID-19.

This clone occurred once. The chain employs TRBV27 and TRBJ2-1; 8 nucleotides match TRBD2. CDR1 and CDR2 (germline): MNHEY, SMNVEV (reference sequence). The CDR3 has 17 amino acids. The junction had 11 bases not matched to a gene; V was cut back by 3 bases and J by 4 bases. The CDR3 sequence is CASSFPPSGRAYNEQFF. In DNA form, the CDR3 reads TGTGCCAGCAGTTTCCCACCCAGCGGGAGAGCGTACAATGAGCAGTTCTTC.

The CDR3 region has the DNA TGCAGCGTTGTAACGGTAACAGGGAACACTGAAGCTTTCTTT. It translates to CSVVTVTGNTEAFF. The J gene is TRBJ1-1, the V gene TRBV29-1; TRBD1 might be the D (5 bases). The CDR3 has 14 amino acids. V lost 4 bases and J 1 base, leaving 13 bases between the germline ends. Germline assignment: CDR1 SQVTM and CDR2 ANQGSEA.

The genes are TRBV9 and TRBJ2-1, with 11 bases matching TRBD2. The CDR3 spans 16 residues. Germline CDR1 reads SGDLS; CDR2 reads YYNGEE. Trimming took 4 bases from V and 12 from J; bases not matched to a gene: 15. The CDR3 DNA reads as TGTGCCAGCAGCACGGGACTAGCGGAGGGTGGCGGCCGGCAGTTCTTC. Protein product: CASSTGLAEGGGRQFF.

V is TRBV7-2 and J is TRBJ2-7, with 8 bases matching TRBD1. The V gene's germline CDR1 is SGHTA and CDR2 FQGNSA. V lost 5 bases and J lost 0; bases outside the gene matches: 6. This CDR3 contains 15 residues. The CDR3 coding sequence is TGTGCCAGCAGCAGAGACAGGGGCATCTCCTACGAGCAGTACTTC. Its translation is CASSRDRGISYEQYF. The full variable domain, completed using reference TRBV7-2 and TRBJ2-7, is GAGVSQSPSNKVTEKGKDVELRCDPISGHTALYWYRQSLGQGLEFLIYFQGNSAPDKSGLPSDRFSAERTGGSVSTLTIQRTQQEDSAVYLCASSRDRGISYEQYFGPGTRLTVT.

The chain employs TRBV2 and TRBJ2-7, with 7 positions matching TRBD1. V lost 6 bases and J lost 4; bases outside the gene matches: 9. The CDR3 has 14 amino acids. CDR1 and CDR2 from the germline V gene are SNHLY and FYNNEI. DNA for the CDR3: TGTGCCAGCAGGCAAGGACAGGAGAGTTACGAGCAGTACTTC. Translating it yields CASRQGQESYEQYF.

Concerning this clone: Other DNA variants within this sample encode the same CDR3. The chain employs TRBV19 and TRBJ2-2, with 12 bases that match TRBD2. The CDR3 contains 15 residues. J gave up 4 bases and V 4 bases, and 1 base lay outside the gene matches. Germline V gives CDR1 LNHDA, CDR2 SQIVND (reference sequence). The CDR3 protein is CASSRTSGTTGELFF. Here the CDR3 DNA reads TGTGCCAGTAGTAGGACTAGCGGGACCACCGGGGAGCTGTTTTTT.

The rearrangement joins TRBV5-1 to TRBJ2-3; 12 bases are shared with TRBD2. Trimming removed 4 bases from V and 1 base from J; junction bases left unmatched: 4. Germline V gives CDR1 SGHRS, CDR2 YFSETQ. CDR3 length: 16 amino acids. The CDR3 nucleotides are TGCGCCAGCAGCAGACTAGCGGGAGTGGGCACAGATACGCAGTATTTT. Translated: CASSRLAGVGTDTQYF.

The chain carries TRBV7-6 and TRBJ2-7; 14 bases are shared with TRBD2. Losses at the gene ends were 4 bases for V and 3 bases for J; bases not matched to a gene: 11. CDR3 length: 18 residues. Per germline, CDR1 SGHVS and CDR2 FNYEAQ. The CDR3 nucleotides read TGTGCCAGCAGCTCTCGACTAGCGGGAGGGAAATCAGTCTACGAGCAGTACTTC. Residues: CASSSRLAGGKSVYEQYF. The entire variable domain, with the rest obtained from reference TRBV7-6 and TRBJ2-7, is as follows: GAGVSQSPRYKVTKRGQDVALRCDPISGHVSLYWYRQALGQGPEFLTYFNYEAQQDKSGLPNDRFSAERPEGSISTLTIQRTEQRDSAMYRCASSSRLAGGKSVYEQYFGPGTRLTVT.

The genes are TRBV2 and TRBJ1-2; the match to TRBD1 covers 8 bases. CDR3 length: 15 amino acids. V shed 5 bases and J 7 bases; nucleotides not matched to a gene: 12. The germline gives CDR1 SNHLY, CDR2 FYNNEI. The DNA of the CDR3 is TGTGCCAGCAGTTACCGAGGACAGGGAGGAAGTGGCTACACCTTC. This sequence encodes CASSYRGQGGSGYTF.

The chain joins TRBV27 to TRBJ1-4, with D possibly TRBD1 on 6 matching bases. The CDR3 covers 15 residues. CDR1 and CDR2 from the germline V gene are MNHEY and SMNVEV (reference sequence). V lost 2 bases, J lost 10 bases, and 17 bases lay in between. CDR3 amino acids: CASSLATGYEAKLFF. The CDR3 nucleotides are TGTGCCAGCAGTTTAGCCACAGGGTATGAGGCAAAACTGTTTTTT.